The 30 T cell receptor beta chains below were found in one sample sequenced in a study of brain T cells in children with intractable seizures. Measured with immunoSEQ multiplex PCR; TCRdb has only the in-frame clones, and not every one. The repertoire includes 340,000 or so clones, roughly 93% of them detected once, and 5% to 7% sits in the top ten. Time point: blood from clinic visit 5 months post-surgery; TSC patient then seizure free. Sequenced here: peripheral blood, sampled approximately 5 months after surgery. Receptors were obtained from a boy less than two years old with tuberous sclerosis and intractable seizures.

V usage is TRBV7-9 and J usage is TRBJ2-2, with D tentatively TRBD2 (5 bases). Between the trimmed V and J ends, which lost 5 bases and 1 base, there was a span of 20 bases. CDR3 length equals 18 residues. The germline CDR1 and CDR2 sequences are SEHNR and FQNEAQ (reference sequence). The CDR3, as DNA: TGTGCCAGCAGCCCCTTTTCATACCGGGGTAGGAACACCGGGGAGCTGTTTTTT. Its protein product is CASSPFSYRGRNTGELFF.

This clone was picked up one time. The rearrangement joins TRBV30 to TRBJ2-3; no clear D. This CDR3 comprises 15 residues. Germline lookup yields CDR1 GTSNPN and CDR2 SVGIG (reference sequence). V gave up 0 bases and J gave up 0 bases, with 10 bases separating them. The CDR3 loop is CAWSVPSASTDTQYF. The CDR3 DNA is TGTGCCTGGAGTGTACCGAGCGCCAGCACAGATACGCAGTATTTT.

The sample holds one count of this clone. The CDR3 sequence: CASSYPLSLYSYEQYF. CDR3 coding DNA: TGTGCCAGCAGTTACCCCTTGTCCCTATACTCCTACGAGCAGTACTTC. The rearrangement joins TRBV28 to TRBJ2-7; unclear D gene. CDR1 and CDR2 from the germline V gene are MDHEN and SYDVKM. The V end was cut by 4 bases, the J end by 0 bases, with 16 bases between. This CDR3 has 16 residues.

The chain has TRBV7-9 and TRBJ2-2; D is ambiguous. This CDR3 comprises 17 residues. CDR1 and CDR2 (germline): SEHNR, FQNEAQ (reference sequence). The ends were cut back, 5 bases at V and 5 bases at J, with 21 bases in the middle. In DNA, the CDR3 is TGTGCCAGCAGCCTGACCCCCGGGCTGGACGGAACCGGGGAGCTGTTTTTT. It yields the protein CASSLTPGLDGTGELFF.

The chain uses TRBV28 and TRBJ2-3, with 11 bases aligning to TRBD2. J gave up 2 bases and V 4 bases, and 8 bases lay outside the gene matches. The CDR3 spans 17 residues. Germline lookup yields CDR1 MDHEN and CDR2 SYDVKM. The CDR3 region is CASSSGTSGLLTDTQYF. Written as DNA, the CDR3 is TGTGCCAGCAGTTCAGGGACTAGCGGATTACTCACAGATACGCAGTATTTT. Complete variable domain (other parts from reference TRBV28 and TRBJ2-3): DVKVTQSSRYLVKRTGEKVFLECVQDMDHENMFWYRQDPGLGLRLIYFSYDVKMKEKGDIPEGYSVSREKKERFSLILESASTNQTSMYLCASSSGTSGLLTDTQYFGPGTRLTVL.

V usage is TRBV6-1 and J usage is TRBJ1-4, with a tentative D call TRBD1 (5 bases). CDR1 and CDR2 (germline): MNHNS, SASEGT. The ends were cut back, 3 bases at V and 6 bases at J, with 8 bases in the middle. The CDR3 has 13 residues. This CDR3 is CASSEGTYEKLFF. In nucleotides, the CDR3 is TGTGCCAGCAGTGAGGGGACGTATGAAAAACTGTTTTTT.

This chain joins TRBV29-1 and TRBJ2-2, with D perhaps matching TRBD1 (6 bases). CDR1 and CDR2 (germline): SQVTM, ANQGSEA. Trimming took 6 bases from V and 0 from J, leaving 14 bases between them. The length of the CDR3 is 15 residues. The CDR3 sequence: CSVRSRGTNTGELFF. Here the CDR3 DNA reads TGCAGCGTCAGGTCTAGGGGGACGAACACCGGGGAGCTGTTTTTT.

J is TRBJ1-2 and V is TRBV28; no clear D gene. The germline CDR1 and CDR2 sequences are MDHEN and SYDVKM. V was clipped by 5 bases and J by 9 bases, with 16 bases between them. The CDR3 is 13 residues long. The CDR3 protein is CASSIPRMVSYTF. CDR3 coding DNA: TGTGCCAGCAGTATACCTAGGATGGTGAGCTACACCTTC.

The chain carries TRBV2 and TRBJ1-2; tentative D call: TRBD1 (5 bases). V was pared by 4 bases and J by 7 bases, with 16 bases between. The CDR3 sequence is 14 residues long. From germline, CDR1 is SNHLY and CDR2 FYNNEI. The CDR3: CASSGVRESSGYTF. CDR3 DNA: TGTGCCAGCAGTGGGGTCAGGGAATCCTCTGGCTACACCTTC.

The genes are TRBV2 and TRBJ2-7, with TRBD2 identical over 10 bases. With 7 bases clipped from V and 2 bases from J, the junction kept 8 bases outside the gene matches. CDR3 length equals 15 residues. Looked up from germline, CDR1 is SNHLY and CDR2 is FYNNEI. CDR3 sequence reads: CASNPSGSITYEQYF. The CDR3 DNA reads TGTGCCAGCAACCCTAGCGGGAGCATCACCTACGAGCAGTACTTC. Full variable domain (missing parts from reference TRBV2 and TRBJ2-7): EPEVTQTPSHQVTQMGQEVILRCVPISNHLYFYWYRQILGQKVEFLVSFYNNEISEKSEIFDDQFSVERPDGSNFTLKIRSTKLEDSAMYFCASNPSGSITYEQYFGPGTRLTVT.

The gene calls are TRBV11-2 and TRBJ2-1, with D possibly matching TRBD2 (6 bases). Germline V gene lookup returns CDR1 SGHAT and CDR2 FQNNGV. Trimming left V 1 base short and J 6 bases short, with 13 bases between. CDR3 length: 15 residues. The CDR3 nucleotides are TGTGCCAGCAGCTTAGGGACTATGGTCGTCAATGAGCAGTTCTTC. It encodes CASSLGTMVVNEQFF.

J is TRBJ2-7 and V is TRBV27; D possibly corresponds to TRBD2 (6 bases). This CDR3 has 13 residues. Germline-derived CDR1 and CDR2 are MNHEY and SMNVEV (reference sequence). The V end was cut by 8 bases, the J end by 5 bases, with 16 bases between. The CDR3 bases are TGTGCCAGCCGGTCGGGACTGTCCCACGAGCAGTACTTC. Translation: CASRSGLSHEQYF.

V gene TRBV20-1 combines with J gene TRBJ2-5; a possible D gene is TRBD2 (6 bases). The germline gives CDR1 DFQATT, CDR2 SNEGSKA (reference sequence). V was clipped by 3 bases and J by 2 bases, with 16 bases between them. CDR3 size: 15 residues. In DNA, the CDR3 is TGCAGTGCTAGTCCGCTAGCGCCAGGACAAGAGACCCAGTACTTC. Translating it yields CSASPLAPGQETQYF.

This chain links TRBV4-1 with TRBJ1-5, with D uncertain. The CDR3 has 16 amino acids. CDR1 MGHRA and CDR2 YSYEKL come from the germline V gene. Trimming left V 0 bases short and J 6 bases short, with 15 bases between. The CDR3 sequence: CASSQERRGLGQPQHF. Written as DNA, the CDR3 is TGCGCCAGCAGCCAAGAAAGAAGAGGTCTGGGTCAGCCCCAGCATTTT.

The chain links TRBV25-1 to TRBJ1-2, with 8 nucleotides matching TRBD1. V shed 5 bases, J shed 8 bases, and the junction held 13 bases outside the gene matches. Per the germline V gene, CDR1 is MGHDK and CDR2 is SYGVNS. This CDR3 contains 15 residues. CDR3 sequence (DNA): TGTGCCAGCAGTCCCTTTGACAGGGGTGAAGACGGCTACACCTTC. This codes for CASSPFDRGEDGYTF.

The rearrangement uses TRBV6-5 and TRBJ2-1; D gene uncertain. CDR3 length equals 13 residues. V lost 4 bases and J 4 bases, leaving 8 bases between the germline ends. Germline assignment: CDR1 MNHEY and CDR2 SVGAGI. CDR3 region: CASSSTEYNEQFF. The CDR3 DNA sequence: TGTGCCAGCAGTTCTACTGAATACAATGAGCAGTTCTTC.

V and J are TRBV11-2 and TRBJ2-1, with D perhaps assigned TRBD1 or TRBD2 (6 bases each). The CDR3 length is 16 residues. Looked up from germline, CDR1 is SGHAT and CDR2 is FQNNGV. Trimming shortened V by 1 base and J by 8 bases, and 18 bases separated the two germline ends. The CDR3 region has the DNA TGTGCCAGCAGCTTAGTTAGGGGGGCCCCGTACCATGAGCAGTTCTTC. This encodes CASSLVRGAPYHEQFF.

This clone has only one observation. The chain combines TRBV5-1 with TRBJ2-1; 8 bases align to TRBD2. Per germline, CDR1 SGHRS and CDR2 YFSETQ. CDR3 length: 14 residues. With 7 bases clipped from V and 8 bases from J, the junction kept 11 bases outside the gene matches. The CDR3: CASALAGGGDEQFF. The CDR3 DNA reads TGCGCCAGCGCTCTTGCGGGAGGAGGCGATGAGCAGTTCTTC.

This sequence joins TRBV11-1 and TRBJ2-5; D is undetermined. This CDR3 region has 14 residues. V was cut by 5 bases and J by 4 bases, with 14 bases left in between. Germline V gene lookup returns CDR1 SGHAT and CDR2 FQDESV (reference sequence). CDR3 nucleotides: TGTGCCAGCAGCCCAGGATTCGGTTCAGAGACCCAGTACTTC. Its protein is CASSPGFGSETQYF. Together with reference TRBV11-1 and TRBJ2-5, the CDR3 gives the full variable domain: EAEVAQSPRYKITEKSQAVAFWCDPISGHATLYWYRQILGQGPELLVQFQDESVVDDSQLPKDRFSAERLKGVDSTLKIQPAELGDSAMYLCASSPGFGSETQYFGPGTRLLVL.

This rearrangement joins TRBV11-1 to TRBJ1-1, with 7 bases lining up with TRBD1. Germline CDR1 reads SGHAT; CDR2 reads FQDESV (reference sequence). V was pared by 1 base and J by 1 base, with 6 bases of the junction left unmatched. The CDR3 length is 16 residues. CDR3 sequence reads: CASSLGGPGGNTEAFF. The CDR3 region has the DNA TGTGCCAGCAGCTTAGGTGGCCCAGGGGGGAACACTGAAGCTTTCTTT.

About this clone itself: This specimen includes other DNA sequences encoding the same CDR3. The genes are TRBV9 and TRBJ2-7; D not resolved. With 0 bases removed from V and 0 bases from J, the gap between germline ends came to 4 bases. The CDR3 loop spans 13 amino acids. Germline CDR1 reads SGDLS; CDR2 reads YYNGEE. The CDR3 sequence is CASSVGSSYEQYF. Written as DNA, the CDR3 is TGTGCCAGCAGCGTAGGGTCCTCCTACGAGCAGTACTTC.

The rearrangement links TRBV28 to TRBJ2-7; 7 nucleotides line up with TRBD2. CDR1 is MDHEN and CDR2 is SYDVKM in the germline V gene. V was pared by 5 bases and J by 2 bases, with 15 bases of the junction left unmatched. The CDR3 runs 17 residues. The CDR3 nucleotides are TGTGCCAGCAGTCGGACCCTTCTTCTGGGAGGGACCTACGAGCAGTACTTC. Translated, it gives CASSRTLLLGGTYEQYF. The variable domain in full, completed from reference TRBV28 and TRBJ2-7, reads DVKVTQSSRYLVKRTGEKVFLECVQDMDHENMFWYRQDPGLGLRLIYFSYDVKMKEKGDIPEGYSVSREKKERFSLILESASTNQTSMYLCASSRTLLLGGTYEQYFGPGTRLTVT.

The rearrangement joins TRBV7-2 to TRBJ2-1, with D possibly matching TRBD2 (5 bases). This CDR3 contains 15 residues. Germline V gene sequence: CDR1 SGHTA, CDR2 FQGNSA. V was cut by 3 bases and J by 3 bases, with 12 bases left in between. DNA of the CDR3: TGTGCCAGCAGCTTCACCCGGGATAGCTACAATGAGCAGTTCTTC. Protein sequence: CASSFTRDSYNEQFF.

The chain combines TRBV5-4 with TRBJ2-1; TRBD2 is a possible D gene (6 bases). The CDR3 runs to 14 residues. The germline gives CDR1 SGHNT, CDR2 YYREEE (reference sequence). With 4 bases removed from V and 5 bases from J, the gap between germline ends came to 13 bases. CDR3: CASSRDLPNNEQFF. DNA of the CDR3: TGTGCCAGCAGCCGGGACTTACCCAACAATGAGCAGTTCTTC.

The chain uses TRBV6-5 and TRBJ2-2; D unresolved. Between the trimmed V and J ends, which lost 6 bases and 6 bases, there was a span of 11 bases. The CDR3 is made up of 13 amino acids. From germline, CDR1 is MNHEY and CDR2 SVGAGI. DNA of the CDR3: TGTGCCAGCAGCTACACCTCGGCCGGGGAGCTGTTTTTT. Its protein is CASSYTSAGELFF.

V and J are TRBV3-1 (or the pseudogene TRBV3-2) and TRBJ2-1, with 12 nucleotides matching TRBD2. Trimming removed 1 base from V and 2 bases from J; junction bases left unmatched: 3. Germline assignment: CDR1 LGHDT and CDR2 YNNKEL (reference sequence). The CDR3 is 17 residues long. The CDR3 nucleotides are TGTGCCAGCAGCCAAGCGTGGACTAGCGGGGCCTACAATGAGCAGTTCTTC. Translated, it gives CASSQAWTSGAYNEQFF.

In this sample, this clone turned up once. The genes are TRBV19 and TRBJ1-1; TRBD1 might be the D (5 bases). CDR1 is LNHDA, CDR2 SQIVND, per germline (reference sequence). Between the trimmed V and J ends, which lost 7 bases and 2 bases, there was a span of 20 bases. CDR3 length: 16 residues. The CDR3 DNA reads TGTGCCAGTATGCCCACGCGGATCGGGGCCAACACTGAAGCTTTCTTT. The encoded protein is CASMPTRIGANTEAFF.

The genes are TRBV7-6 and TRBJ2-7, with 8 bases matching TRBD2. V lost 5 bases and J lost 6; bases outside the gene matches: 9. Per germline, CDR1 SGHVS and CDR2 FNYEAQ. The CDR3 is made up of 14 amino acids. This chain's CDR3 is CASSPAGVRREQYF. CDR3 in DNA: TGTGCCAGCAGCCCAGCGGGAGTCAGGCGCGAGCAGTACTTC.

The CDR3 reads CATSGPRLAGGPDEQFF. In DNA, the CDR3 is TGTGCCACCAGTGGCCCTAGACTAGCGGGGGGGCCCGATGAGCAGTTCTTC. J is TRBJ2-1 and V is TRBV24-1; 14 bases match TRBD2. In germline, CDR1 is KGHDR, CDR2 SFDVKD. The CDR3 is 17 amino acids. V was clipped by 5 bases and J by 8 bases; unmatched bases: 10.

This chain connects TRBV6-1 to TRBJ2-7; 12 nucleotides agree with TRBD2. Germline CDR1 reads MNHNS; CDR2 reads SASEGT. The CDR3 loop spans 16 amino acids. With V trimmed by 4 bases and J by 7 bases, 11 bases remained unmatched. CDR3 amino acids: CASSVLAGGLDGEQYF. The CDR3 nucleotides read TGTGCCAGCAGTGTCCTAGCGGGAGGGCTGGATGGGGAGCAGTACTTC.